These T cell receptor beta chains were read from a single sample in a study of blood T cells in healthy people across ages. A single record per CDR3 protein comes from TCRdb applying MiXCR to the 5' RACE reads. In the table there are around 790,000 distinct CDR3 sequences, more than 40% of which are singletons. The sequencing input was blood. The receptor set was obtained from a man aged 55 to 70 in good health. Each CDR3 is given with its conserved first and last residue. The order of the fields is V gene, J gene, clone size, D gene, CDR3 DNA, CDR3 protein. The D gene is left open where the match is weak. For some rows the clone size is stated as once, few or many, or as a class when expanded; others skip it.

>TRBV7-9|TRBJ1-2|few|-
TGTGCCAGCAGCACTAGTGGGATCCAGACGGGTGGCTACACCTTC
CASSTSGIQTGGYTF
>TRBV30|TRBJ2-3|-|-
TGTGCCGGGAGTGTCAAATATCCGCAGTATTTT
CAGSVKYPQYF
>TRBV7-2|TRBJ2-3|once|TRBD2
TGTGCCAGCAGCTTATATGGCGGGGGATCCACAGATACGCAGTATTTT
CASSLYGGGSTDTQYF
>TRBV15|TRBJ2-7|many|-
TGTGCCACCAGCAGGGTCCGGGACATCGACGAGCAGTACTTC
CATSRVRDIDEQYF
>TRBV10-2|TRBJ2-5|many|-
TGCGCCAGCAGTGGGGACGGTTCCACTATGACCCAGTACTTC
CASSGDGSTMTQYF
>TRBV6-2/TRBV6-3|TRBJ2-5|-|-
TGTGCCAGCAGTAAACAGTCTTATAATGAGCAGTACTTC
CASSKQSYNEQYF
>TRBV6-5|TRBJ2-2|few|-
TGTGCCAGCAGTTACTCGTTGGGGGGCTCGGGCGGGGAGCTGTTTTTT
CASSYSLGGSGGELFF
>TRBV4-3|TRBJ2-7|-|-
TGCGCCAGCAGTTCAGCCTTAAGCTCCTACGAGCAGTACTTC
CASSSALSSYEQYF
>TRBV28|TRBJ2-7|-|TRBD2
TGTGCCAGCAGTTTCGGGGGGGGGTCCGAGCAGTACTTC
CASSFGGGSEQYF
>TRBV4-3|TRBJ1-4|-|TRBD1
TGCGCCAGCAGCCAAAACCAGGGGGCCCAAGAAAAACTGTTTTTT
CASSQNQGAQEKLFF
>TRBV18|TRBJ2-1|once|-
TGTGCCAGCTCACCACCAGTGGGGATATACAATGGGCAGTTCTTC
CASSPPVGIYNGQFF
>TRBV2|TRBJ2-1|-|-
TGTGCCAGCAGTGGGGGCAAGGGGAGCAGTGAGCAGTTCTTC
CASSGGKGSSEQFF
>TRBV20-1|TRBJ2-1|-|-
TGCAGTGCTAGCGGGGGGCCAGACAATGAGCAGTTCTTC
CSASGGPDNEQFF
>TRBV3-1|TRBJ2-5|-|-
TGTGCCAGCAGCCCCCTGGACGGAGACCCAGAGACCCAGTACTTC
CASSPLDGDPETQYF
>TRBV3-1|TRBJ1-3|-|-
TGTGCCAGCAGCCAAGAACGGCTCTCTGGAAACACCATATATTTT
CASSQERLSGNTIYF
>TRBV20-1|TRBJ2-5|-|-
TGCAGTGCTAGAGAGTCTGCCGGGAGACAAGAGACCCAGTACTTC
CSARESAGRQETQYF
>TRBV7-2|TRBJ2-7|-|-
TGTGCCAGCAGCTTGGGGGGTGAGGGTCTAGGATTTCCTACCGAGCAGTACTTC
CASSLGGEGLGFPTEQYF
>TRBV4-3|TRBJ2-4|-|TRBD2
TGCGCCAGCAGCCAAGATTGGGCTAGCGGGGCCAAAAACATTCAGTACTTC
CASSQDWASGAKNIQYF
>TRBV29-1|TRBJ2-2|-|TRBD2
TGCAGCGTCCCGGCTACTAGCGGGGTCGGGGAGCTGTTTTTT
CSVPATSGVGELFF
>TRBV11-2|TRBJ2-5|-|-
TGTGCCAGCAGCTTACAGGGGGGGGTACAAGAGACCCAGTACTTC
CASSLQGGVQETQYF
>TRBV29-1|TRBJ2-5|many|-
TGCAGCGTTGGTGGCCGGGCCAGGCAAGAGACCCAGTACTTC
CSVGGRARQETQYF
>TRBV5-6|TRBJ2-6|-|-
TGTGCCAGCAGCTTGCTGGCAGCTGGGGCCAACGTCCTGACTTTC
CASSLLAAGANVLTF
>TRBV18|TRBJ1-6|-|-
TGTGCCAGCTCATGGGACCCTCCCCGTGGGAATGCACCCCTCCACTTT
CASSWDPPRGNAPLHF
>TRBV11-2|TRBJ1-2|-|-
TGTGCCAGCAGCGCCCCCCTGGGGGGGTTGGAGAACTATGGCTACACCTTC
CASSAPLGGLENYGYTF
>TRBV11-2|TRBJ2-7|-|-
TGTGCCAGCAGCTTACAGGGCAGACTCTCCTACGAGCAGTACTTC
CASSLQGRLSYEQYF
>TRBV20-1|TRBJ1-2|-|-
TGCAGTGCTAGAGACAGGCCCTATGGCTACACCTTC
CSARDRPYGYTF
>TRBV24-1|TRBJ2-1|many|-
TGTGCCACCAGTGATCCCATATCCCGCAATGAGCAGTTCTTC
CATSDPISRNEQFF
>TRBV27|TRBJ1-1|-|-
TGTGCCAGCAGTATACGGCAGGTGAACACTGAAGCTTTCTTT
CASSIRQVNTEAFF
>TRBV9|TRBJ2-5|few|TRBD2
TGTGCCAGCAGCGCTAGCGGGGGAGGTGAGACCCAGTACTTC
CASSASGGGETQYF
>TRBV20-1|TRBJ1-2|few|-
TGCAGTGCTAGAGATGCAAATCCCTATGGCTACACCTTC
CSARDANPYGYTF
>TRBV20-1|TRBJ1-1|once|-
TGCAGTGCCAGAGGTGACATGTTCACTGAAGCTTTCTTT
CSARGDMFTEAFF
>TRBV4-1|TRBJ2-5|many|TRBD2
TGCGCCAGCAGCCCCGCGGGAGACCCCCGTGAGACCCAGTACTTC
CASSPAGDPRETQYF
>TRBV6-1|TRBJ1-5|-|TRBD1
TGTGCCAGCACGAGGGACAGGGGTAATCAGCCCCAGCATTTT
CASTRDRGNQPQHF
>TRBV5-1|TRBJ2-7|few|-
TGCGCCAGCAGCTTGGCGGACAGCTCCTACGAGCAGTACTTC
CASSLADSSYEQYF
>TRBV20-1|TRBJ2-7|many|TRBD2
TGCAGTGCTACCATGGGACTAGCGGGGGGGTCACGGTACGAGCAGTACTTC
CSATMGLAGGSRYEQYF
>TRBV29-1|TRBJ1-1|few|-
TGCAGCGCCGAGGAGGGGGTGAGGACTGAAGCTTTCTTT
CSAEEGVRTEAFF
>TRBV5-1|TRBJ2-3|-|-
TGCGCCAGCAGCCAGGCAGATTCAGATACGCAGTATTTT
CASSQADSDTQYF
>TRBV5-1|TRBJ2-1|-|-
TGCGCCAGCAGCTACTACGACAATGAGCAGTTCTTC
CASSYYDNEQFF
>TRBV5-1|TRBJ2-7|few|-
TGCGCCAGCAGCTTGGAGGCAGCCGACGAGCAGTACTTC
CASSLEAADEQYF
>TRBV29-1|TRBJ2-1|-|TRBD2
TGCAGCGCGAGGATTGCGGGGGGGCCGGGTGAGCAGTTCTTC
CSARIAGGPGEQFF
>TRBV7-2|TRBJ1-3|-|TRBD1
TGTGCCAGCAGCTTATTGGGGGGGACAGGGGGCAGTGGAAACACCATATATTTT
CASSLLGGTGGSGNTIYF
>TRBV10-3|TRBJ2-1|-|TRBD1
TGTGCCATCAGTGATACCCGGACAGGGGACTACAATGAGCAGTTCTTC
CAISDTRTGDYNEQFF
>TRBV27|TRBJ2-4|-|-
TGTGCCAGCAGTTTATGGGACGGGGAGCAGTACTTC
CASSLWDGEQYF
>TRBV6-2/TRBV6-3|TRBJ1-2|-|-
TGTGCCAGCAGAGGAAGAGAGAACCACTATGGCTACACCTTC
CASRGRENHYGYTF
>TRBV6-2/TRBV6-3|TRBJ2-1|once|TRBD2
TGTGCCAGCAGTGTCCGGGGGCGGGGGGCCTCAAAGGAGCAGTTCTTC
CASSVRGRGASKEQFF
>TRBV20-1|TRBJ2-1|many|-
TGCAGTGCTAGAGAATGGACAGAAGATGAGCAGTTCTTC
CSAREWTEDEQFF
>TRBV7-2|TRBJ2-3|-|TRBD2
TGTGCCAGCAACCGAGCGGGGGGAACCACAGATACGCAGTATTTT
CASNRAGGTTDTQYF
>TRBV20-1|TRBJ2-3|-|-
TGCAGTGCCAGAGATCCCTTGGCAGATACGCAGTATTTT
CSARDPLADTQYF
>TRBV18|TRBJ1-5|once|-
TGTGCCAGCTCATCGGAGCATAGCAATCAGCCCCAGCATTTT
CASSSEHSNQPQHF
>TRBV20-1|TRBJ1-1|few|TRBD1
TGCAGTGCTAGTCGTCGGGACAGTAACACTGAAGCTTTCTTT
CSASRRDSNTEAFF
>TRBV4-3|TRBJ2-6|few|-
TGCGCCAGCAGCCAAGATCTTTCAACCTCTGGGGCCAACGTCCTGACTTTC
CASSQDLSTSGANVLTF